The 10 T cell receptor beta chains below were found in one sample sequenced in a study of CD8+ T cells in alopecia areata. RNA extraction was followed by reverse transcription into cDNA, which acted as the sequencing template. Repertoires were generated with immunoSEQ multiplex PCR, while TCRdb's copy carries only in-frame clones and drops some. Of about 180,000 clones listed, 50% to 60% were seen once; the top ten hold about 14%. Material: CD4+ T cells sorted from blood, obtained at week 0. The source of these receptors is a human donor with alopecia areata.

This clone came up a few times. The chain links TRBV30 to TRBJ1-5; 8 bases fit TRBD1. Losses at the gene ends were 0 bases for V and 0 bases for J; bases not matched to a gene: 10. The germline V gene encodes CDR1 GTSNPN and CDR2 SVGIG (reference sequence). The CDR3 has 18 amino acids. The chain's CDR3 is CAWSVGGQGPYSNQPQHF. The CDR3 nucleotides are TGTGCCTGGAGTGTGGGTGGACAGGGACCTTATAGCAATCAGCCCCAGCATTTT. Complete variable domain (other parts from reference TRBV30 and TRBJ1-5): SQTIHQWPATLVQPVGSPLSLECTVEGTSNPNLYWYRQAAGRGLQLLFYSVGIGQISSEVPQNLSASRPQDRQFILSSKKLLLSDSGFYLCAWSVGGQGPYSNQPQHFGDGTRLSIL.

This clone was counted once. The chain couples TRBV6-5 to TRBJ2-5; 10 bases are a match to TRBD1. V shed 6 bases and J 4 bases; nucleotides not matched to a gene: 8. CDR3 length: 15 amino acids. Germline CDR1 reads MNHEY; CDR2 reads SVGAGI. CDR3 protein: CASRDRGRGRETQYF. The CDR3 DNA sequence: TGTGCCAGCAGAGACAGGGGGCGGGGGAGAGAGACCCAGTACTTC.

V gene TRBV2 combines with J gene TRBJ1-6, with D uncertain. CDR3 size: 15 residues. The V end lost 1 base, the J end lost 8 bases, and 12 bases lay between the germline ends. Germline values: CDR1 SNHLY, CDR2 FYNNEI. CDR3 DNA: TGTGCCAGCAGTGAAGGGCCACCCGGGCATTCACCCCTCCACTTT. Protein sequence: CASSEGPPGHSPLHF.

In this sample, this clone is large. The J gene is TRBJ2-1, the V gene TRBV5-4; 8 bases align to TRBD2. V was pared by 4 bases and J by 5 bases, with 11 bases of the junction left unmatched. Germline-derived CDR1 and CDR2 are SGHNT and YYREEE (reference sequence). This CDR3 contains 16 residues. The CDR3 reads CASSPIGGGIDNEQFF. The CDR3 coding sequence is TGTGCCAGCAGCCCAATAGGCGGGGGGATTGACAATGAGCAGTTCTTC.

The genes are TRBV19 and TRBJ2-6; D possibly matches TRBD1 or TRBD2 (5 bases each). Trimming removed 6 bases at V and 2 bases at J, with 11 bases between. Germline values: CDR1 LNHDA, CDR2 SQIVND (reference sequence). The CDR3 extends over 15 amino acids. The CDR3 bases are TGTGCCAGTAGCCCCATGGGGGCTGGGGCCAACGTCCTGACTTTC. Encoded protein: CASSPMGAGANVLTF.

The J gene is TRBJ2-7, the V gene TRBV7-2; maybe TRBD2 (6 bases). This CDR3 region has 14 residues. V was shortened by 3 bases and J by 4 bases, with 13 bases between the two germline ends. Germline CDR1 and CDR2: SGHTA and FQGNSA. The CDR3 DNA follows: TGTGCCAGCAGCTTCTCGCCTAGCGTGTACGAGCAGTACTTC. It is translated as CASSFSPSVYEQYF. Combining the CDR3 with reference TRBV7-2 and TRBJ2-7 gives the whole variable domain GAGVSQSPSNKVTEKGKDVELRCDPISGHTALYWYRQSLGQGLEFLIYFQGNSAPDKSGLPSDRFSAERTGGSVSTLTIQRTQQEDSAVYLCASSFSPSVYEQYFGPGTRLTVT.

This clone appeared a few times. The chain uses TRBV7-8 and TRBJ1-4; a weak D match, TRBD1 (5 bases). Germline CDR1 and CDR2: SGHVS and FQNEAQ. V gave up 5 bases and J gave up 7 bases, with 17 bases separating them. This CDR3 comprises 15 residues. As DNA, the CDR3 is TGTGCCAGCAGCAAAGGGACGTTTGGGGGTGAAAAACTGTTTTTT. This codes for CASSKGTFGGEKLFF. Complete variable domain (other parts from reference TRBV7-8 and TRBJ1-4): GAGVSQSPRYKVAKRGQDVALRCDPISGHVSLFWYQQALGQGPEFLTYFQNEAQLDKSGLPSDRFFAERPEGSVSTLKIQRTQQEDSAVYLCASSKGTFGGEKLFFGSGTQLSVL.

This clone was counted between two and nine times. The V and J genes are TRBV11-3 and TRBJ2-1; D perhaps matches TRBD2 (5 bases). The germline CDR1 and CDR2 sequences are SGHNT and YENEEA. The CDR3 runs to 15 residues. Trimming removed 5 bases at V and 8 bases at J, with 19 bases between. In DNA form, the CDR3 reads TGTGCCAGCAGCACCGGCAGCGGCCGCAGCCATGAGCAGTTCTTC. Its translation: CASSTGSGRSHEQFF.

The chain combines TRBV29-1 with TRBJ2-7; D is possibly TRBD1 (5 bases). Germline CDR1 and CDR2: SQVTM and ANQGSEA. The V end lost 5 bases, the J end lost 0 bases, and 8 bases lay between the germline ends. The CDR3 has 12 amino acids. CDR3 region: CSVTGTSYEQYF. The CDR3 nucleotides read TGCAGCGTTACAGGAACCTCCTACGAGCAGTACTTC.

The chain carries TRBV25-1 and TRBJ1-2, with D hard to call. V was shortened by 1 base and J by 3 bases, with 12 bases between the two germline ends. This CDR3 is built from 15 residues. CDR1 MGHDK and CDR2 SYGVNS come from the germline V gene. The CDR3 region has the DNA TGTGCCAGCAGTGAATGGGAGGGTCTGGACTATGGCTACACCTTC. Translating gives CASSEWEGLDYGYTF.